The sample holds a few counts of the clone carrying this T cell receptor beta chain. These data come from a study of T cells in Graves' hyperthyroidism and ophthalmopathy. TCR beta CDR3 regions were amplified from RNA transcripts. HTBI primers drove first-round RT-PCR of the TCR CDR3. TCRdb re-analysed the multiplex PCR reads in MiXCR, keeping a single row per CDR3 protein. The sample lists 600,000 to 700,000 distinct CDR3 sequences, approximately 15% occurring once. Patients having uncontrolled infection, another autoimmune disease, pregnancy or lactation were not included. Together with thyroid ultrasound, orbital computed tomography, serum thyroxine and TRAb, clinical symptoms were used for diagnoses. This TCR was recovered from a woman aged 35 to 49 with Graves' ophthalmopathy. The sample consisted of blood.

The CDR3 region is CASSYSTSEAFF. The CDR3 region has the DNA TGTGCCAGCAGTTACTCGACATCTGAAGCTTTCTTT. The rearrangement joins TRBV6-2 or TRBV6-3 to TRBJ1-1; D is unclear. Trimming removed 0 bases at V and 6 bases at J, with 5 bases between. Germline assignment: CDR1 MNHEY and CDR2 SVGEGT. The CDR3 is 12 amino acids.